The TCR beta chain under discussion was sequenced for a study of CD8 T cells in ankylosing spondylitis listed by TCRdb under 2017. In the study overall: T cell receptor beta repertoires were profiled in healthy donors and ankylosing spondylitis patients so that disease-linked TCR variants could be found. The full study cohort comprised 20 to 30 ankylosing spondylitis patients and some 100 healthy donors. Peripheral blood samples were taken, and synovial fluid was additionally collected from ankylosing spondylitis patients. Overall study results and their limits: Some of the motif variants had been reported before in the synovial fluid and blood of reactive arthritis patients, a finding that suggests common disease-initiation mechanisms. The disease-linked clones were reported to be significantly enriched in matched synovial fluid samples from ankylosing spondylitis patients. The disease-linked clones had a CD8+ phenotype and were found at relatively low frequencies in peripheral blood. Blood from ankylosing spondylitis patients appeared to be characterized by a TCR beta motif composed of about eight highly homologous amino acid variants.

The CDR3 contains 14 residues, cysteine and phenylalanine counted. Only the CDR3 region is kept as DNA, spanning 42 bases read in frame from base 1. V is clipped by 7 bases and J by 4 bases, and the sequence between their germline boundaries is 13 bases long. CDR1 SSHAT and CDR2 FNYEAQ are derived from the germline V gene (reference sequence). Instrument used: Illumina HiSeq 2500. Quantitative 5'-RACE with molecular barcodes was the method used to prepare the TCR beta libraries. The authors' pipeline ran thus. Disease-linked TCR variants were identified with a new computational method built on a probabilistic model of VDJ rearrangement. TCRdb's own reprocessing of the public reads used fastp at Q25 and MiXCR and kept productive beta chains. Rows with a matching CDR3 protein are joined into one entry that keeps the most common DNA and genes. These V and J calls are TCRdb output, not the study's own analysis. In this sample the table shows roughly 180,000 distinct CDR3 sequences, about an eighth of which occur a single time. The ten largest clones capture 8% to 13% of the sample.

Only a few counts were recorded for this clonotype. Its antigen remains undetermined. No clone much larger than this one lies a single base away; base qualities are absent. Rearrangement joined TRBV7-7 to TRBJ2-2, and possibly TRBD2, on 6 matching bases. Sample: blood, either unsorted or a sorted T cell fraction (not recorded which). The sequence was obtained from a female donor with ankylosing spondylitis or in good health (not recorded which). The CDR3 protein is CASTVGDSTGELFF. The DNA reads as follows: TGTGCCAGCACCGTCGGGGACTCCACCGGGGAGCTGTTTTTT.